Listed below are T cell receptor beta chains from one sample, sequenced in a study of T-cell reconstitution after alpha-beta-depleted transplantation in children. TCRdb redid the calling of the PCR reads with MiXCR, one entry per CDR3 protein. The sample carries a few hundred thousand distinct CDR3 sequences, around 9.9% recorded once. The specimen was PBMCs, collected before TCRalphabeta/CD19-depleted stem cell transplant. The origin of the receptors is a child under two years old with acute myeloid leukemia, due to receive a stem cell transplant. CDR3s include the opening cysteine and the closing phenylalanine or tryptophan. D genes are given only for firm matches. The size field is filled for only some rows; it gives once, few, many or a size class.

d_call	clone_size	j_call	v_call	cdr3_nt	cdr3_aa
.	.	TRBJ2-1	TRBV20-1	TGCAGTGCTAGTGGCGCCGAAAGCTCCTACAATGAGCAGTTCTTC	CSASGAESSYNEQFF
.	many	TRBJ2-1	TRBV3-1	TGTGCCAGCAGCTCCCTATGGACAGTCTACAATGAGCAGTTCTTC	CASSSLWTVYNEQFF
.	many	TRBJ1-5	TRBV4-1	TGCGCCAGCAGCCAAATTGTCAATCAGCCCCAGCATTTT	CASSQIVNQPQHF
.	many	TRBJ2-2	TRBV29-1	TGCAGCGTTCGGGGCTCCACAGGCTCTAGTACCGCCGGGGAGCTGTTTTTT	CSVRGSTGSSTAGELFF
TRBD2	.	TRBJ2-2	TRBV20-1	TGCAGTGCTGGACTAGGAAAGAACACCGGAAAGCTGTTTTTT	CSAGLGKNTGKLFF
.	many	TRBJ2-7	TRBV29-1	TGCAGCGTCGGACGGACCTACGAGCAGTACTTC	CSVGRTYEQYF
TRBD1	.	TRBJ2-1	TRBV11-2	TGTGCCAGCAGCTTAGTCGGGACAGGGACACTCGCTAGTACCAATGAGCAGTTCTTC	CASSLVGTGTLASTNEQFF
.	many	TRBJ1-3	TRBV11-2	TGTGCCAGCAGCTTTGTGGGAAACACCATATATTTT	CASSFVGNTIYF
TRBD1	.	TRBJ2-7	TRBV5-4	TGTGCCAGCGGCTCTGGGCAGGGGGTTCGTCCGGCAGCCTACGAGCAGTACTTC	CASGSGQGVRPAAYEQYF
.	many	TRBJ2-5	TRBV29-1	TGCAGCGTTGAAATGGAGACCCAGTACTTC	CSVEMETQYF
TRBD2	many	TRBJ2-5	TRBV6-5	TGTGCCAGCAGTTATGGAGCGGGAGTTTTAGAGACCCAGTACTTC	CASSYGAGVLETQYF
.	many	TRBJ2-1	TRBV20-1	TGCAGTGCAGAGGGGAAGTACAATGAGCAGTTCTTC	CSAEGKYNEQFF
TRBD2	.	TRBJ2-2	TRBV19	TGTGCCAGTAGTCCCCTATGGACTAGCGGCGCGAACACCGGGGAGCTGTTTTTT	CASSPLWTSGANTGELFF
.	many	TRBJ1-2	TRBV14	TGTGCCAGCAGCCAAAGCAGGGCGCGTGGCTACACCTTC	CASSQSRARGYTF
TRBD2	many	TRBJ2-7	TRBV24-1	TGTGCCACCAGCAGCGGGAGGGCCCACGAGCAGTACTTC	CATSSGRAHEQYF
.	many	TRBJ2-5	TRBV11-2	TGTGCCAGCAGCAACACTTTTCGGGAGACCCAGTACTTC	CASSNTFRETQYF
TRBD2	many	TRBJ2-3	TRBV7-2	TGTGCCAGCAGCATGGGACTAGAGTTAGATACGCAGTATTTT	CASSMGLELDTQYF
.	few	TRBJ2-2	TRBV11-3	TGTGCCAGCAGCCCCACGGGACAGAACACCGGGGAGCTGTTTTTT	CASSPTGQNTGELFF
.	many	TRBJ1-5	TRBV19	TGTGCCAGTAGTAAAAGGGAGAATCAGCCCCAGCATTTT	CASSKRENQPQHF
.	many	TRBJ1-2	TRBV5-1	TGCGCCAGCAGCGGGGTTGACTATGGCTACACCTTC	CASSGVDYGYTF
TRBD1	.	TRBJ2-1	TRBV5-5	TGTGCCAGCAGCTTGGTGTGGGGACAGAGCTCCTACAATGAGCAGTTCTTC	CASSLVWGQSSYNEQFF
TRBD1	.	TRBJ2-7	TRBV6-1	TGTGCCAGCAGTACCCGGACAGGGGCTCGCGAGCAGTACTTC	CASSTRTGAREQYF